This is a list of T cell receptor beta chains from one sample in a study of CD8 T cells in ankylosing spondylitis. TCRdb itself ran the 5' RACE reads through MiXCR, one entry per CDR3 protein. Found here are around 890,000 distinct CDR3 sequences, roughly 12% of them singletons; the top ten hold more than 0.5%. Source material: blood, either unsorted or a sorted T cell fraction (not recorded which). These receptors all stem from a male donor with ankylosing spondylitis. Each CDR3 is given with its conserved first and last residue. A D gene is named only where the DNA matches it firmly. Clone size, where shown, is once, few, many, or a class for clones that have expanded.

cdr3_aa	cdr3_nt	j_call	v_call	clone_size	d_call
CSVYYSGTGQETQYF	TGCAGCGTTTACTACTCCGGGACGGGCCAAGAGACCCAGTACTTC	TRBJ2-5	TRBV29-1	-	-
CAWSEGTAGANVLTF	TGTGCCTGGAGTGAAGGGACAGCTGGGGCCAACGTCCTGACTTTC	TRBJ2-6	TRBV30	-	TRBD1
CASSPPGLQANYGYTF	TGTGCCAGCAGTCCGCCCGGGTTACAGGCTAACTATGGCTACACCTTC	TRBJ1-2	TRBV6-1	many	-
CASSFTSGTNTGELFF	TGTGCCAGCAGCTTCACTAGCGGAACGAACACCGGGGAGCTGTTTTTT	TRBJ2-2	TRBV7-2	many	TRBD2
CSARWVSGNTIYF	TGCAGTGCTCGATGGGTCTCTGGAAACACCATATATTTT	TRBJ1-3	TRBV20-1	-	-
CASSLLVGGSYNEQFF	TGCGCCAGCAGCTTGTTAGTGGGAGGATCCTACAATGAGCAGTTCTTC	TRBJ2-1	TRBV5-1	-	-
CSARDRRGLANEKLFF	TGCAGTGCTAGAGATCGCAGGGGGCTGGCTAATGAAAAACTGTTTTTT	TRBJ1-4	TRBV20-1	-	TRBD1
CSAPGTGHEKLFF	TGCAGTGCCCCCGGGACAGGACATGAAAAACTGTTTTTT	TRBJ1-4	TRBV20-1	many	TRBD1
CASSTLYGRDEQFF	TGTGCCAGCAGCACGCTCTATGGTAGGGATGAGCAGTTCTTC	TRBJ2-1	TRBV7-9	many	-
CASSEGWDVETQYF	TGTGCCAGCAGCGAGGGTTGGGACGTAGAGACCCAGTACTTC	TRBJ2-5	TRBV7-2	many	-
CSASMLGAGAGVKDTQYF	TGCAGTGCTAGTATGCTAGGGGCCGGAGCGGGGGTGAAAGATACGCAGTATTTT	TRBJ2-3	TRBV20-1	-	TRBD2
CASSLDLGGFYEQYF	TGTGCCAGCAGCTTAGATCTAGGGGGGTTCTACGAGCAGTACTTC	TRBJ2-7	TRBV11-2	-	-
CASSPGGKDYGYTF	TGTGCCAGCTCACCGGGCGGGAAGGACTATGGCTACACCTTC	TRBJ1-2	TRBV18	few	-
CSVEGRATDTQYF	TGCAGCGTTGAGGGCAGGGCCACAGATACGCAGTATTTT	TRBJ2-3	TRBV29-1	few	-
CSASASLTGKYEQYF	TGCAGTGCTAGCGCATCCCTGACAGGAAAATACGAGCAGTACTTC	TRBJ2-7	TRBV20-1	-	-
CASSQDPGAGTGELFF	TGCGCCAGCTCCCAGGATCCGGGCGCGGGGACCGGGGAGCTGTTTTTT	TRBJ2-2	TRBV5-1	-	-
CASSQEGGGGDFYNEQFF	TGCGCCAGCAGCCAAGAGGGGGGTGGCGGGGACTTCTACAATGAGCAGTTCTTC	TRBJ2-1	TRBV4-3	-	-
CASSLEGAKDEQYF	TGCGCCAGCAGCTTGGAGGGGGCGAAGGACGAGCAGTACTTC	TRBJ2-7	TRBV5-1	-	TRBD1
CASIPGRGTEQFF	TGTGCCAGCATCCCAGGCAGGGGGACTGAGCAGTTCTTC	TRBJ2-1	TRBV6-2/TRBV6-3	few	TRBD1
CASSLESGSSSYNEQFF	TGTGCCAGCAGCTTAGAAAGCGGGAGTAGCTCCTACAATGAGCAGTTCTTC	TRBJ2-1	TRBV7-6	-	TRBD2
CASLVGISGGIGYTF	TGTGCCAGCCTAGTTGGGATCTCAGGGGGAATCGGCTACACCTTC	TRBJ1-2	TRBV6-1	-	TRBD1
CASSLYRTSGNTGELFF	TGTGCCAGCAGCTTATACAGGACTAGCGGGAACACCGGGGAGCTGTTTTTT	TRBJ2-2	TRBV7-8	-	TRBD2
CASSFRRVAYEQYF	TGTGCCAGCAGCTTCCGCAGGGTGGCCTACGAGCAGTACTTC	TRBJ2-7	TRBV7-2	few	-
CASSYWERGRRPSYTF	TGTGCCAGCAGTTACTGGGAAAGGGGGCGCCGTCCGAGCTACACCTTC	TRBJ1-2	TRBV6-5	-	TRBD1
CASSPHRSGVYEQFF	TGTGCCAGCAGCCCCCATCGGTCTGGGGTATATGAGCAGTTCTTC	TRBJ2-1	TRBV7-2	few	-
CSVASGTQETQYF	TGCAGCGTTGCTAGCGGGACACAAGAGACCCAGTACTTC	TRBJ2-5	TRBV29-1	many	TRBD2
CASSLSQTSGNGETQYF	TGCGCCAGCAGCCTCTCCCAGACTAGCGGGAACGGAGAGACCCAGTACTTC	TRBJ2-5	TRBV5-1	-	TRBD2
CASSLNQLPSTDTQYF	TGCGCCAGCAGCCTGAATCAACTTCCTAGCACAGATACGCAGTATTTT	TRBJ2-3	TRBV5-1	-	-
CASSKGQTLQETQYF	TGTGCCAGCAGCAAAGGTCAAACATTACAAGAGACCCAGTACTTC	TRBJ2-5	TRBV7-9	few	-
CSAPVEVREKLFF	TGCAGTGCCCCCGTAGAGGTGCGGGAAAAACTGTTTTTT	TRBJ1-4	TRBV20-1	many	-
CASRPLGLGTGNDEQFF	TGTGCCAGCAGGCCCCTAGGCTTAGGGACAGGGAACGATGAGCAGTTCTTC	TRBJ2-1	TRBV6-2/TRBV6-3	-	TRBD1
CASQVRGGTEAFF	TGTGCCAGCCAGGTACGGGGTGGAACTGAAGCTTTCTTT	TRBJ1-1	TRBV5-5	few	-
CASSGGGGSYEQYF	TGTGCCAGCAGTGGCGGGGGGGGCTCCTACGAGCAGTACTTC	TRBJ2-7	TRBV6-1	few	TRBD2
CASSATDNSPLHF	TGTGCCAGCAGCGCGACAGATAATTCACCCCTCCACTTT	TRBJ1-6	TRBV27	few	-
CASRTTQGNNSPLHF	TGTGCCAGCAGGACCACTCAGGGGAATAATTCACCCCTCCACTTT	TRBJ1-6	TRBV12-3/TRBV12-4	few	-